This T cell receptor (beta chain) came from a study of blood T cell repertoires in COVID-19. Study in general: The United States, Italy and Spain were the sources of the acute and convalescent COVID-19 samples. The cDNA or gDNA used as material had been derived from T cells, B-cell-depleted T cells, or PBMCs.

In this sample, this clone turned up once. Methods used by the authors: Nucleated cell counts were estimated from reference gene primer amplification. The repertoire was sequenced with immunoSEQ multiplex PCR; TCRdb's copy has only in-frame clones and lacks some. The DNA was the basis for D and trimming; V, J and clone size are from that table. The table lists about 98,000 clones, 81% of them singletons. The CDR3 contains 17 residues. The ends lost 6 bases at V and 4 bases at J; junction bases unmatched: 11. CDR1 and CDR2 (germline): MNHEY, SVGEGT. This receptor was obtained from a woman of 80 years or more with acute or convalescent COVID-19. V is TRBV6-2 or TRBV6-3 and J is TRBJ1-4; the match to TRBD1 covers 10 bases. The sequencing input was peripheral blood. The CDR3 region has the DNA TGTGCCAGCAGCCCCCGGACCGGGGACAGGGGTAATGAAAAACTGTTTTTT. It codes for CASSPRTGDRGNEKLFF.